This T cell receptor beta chain was obtained from a study of cytomegalovirus exposure and HLA in healthy donors. Study at large: Earlier results showed 117 million unique TCR beta sequences derived from around 170 million T cells.

About this clone: Its antigen is unknown.

PCR was performed using 60 Vbeta and 13 Jbeta primers. Clones were read by immunoSEQ multiplex PCR, and TCRdb kept only the in-frame ones, dropping some. The sample yields about 88,000 clones, 85% to 90% seen once. This CDR3 contains 12 residues. V gave up 4 bases and J gave up 7 bases, with 11 bases separating them. Germline V gene lookup returns CDR1 SGHNT and CDR2 YYREEE (reference sequence). Points from the study as a whole: Presence/absence analyses assumed roughly uniform sequencing depth across donors. Cytomegalovirus-associated status was assigned to fewer than 200 TCR beta chains.

This chain connects TRBV5-4 to TRBJ1-1; a possible D gene is TRBD1 (6 bases). The TCR was taken from a man between 18 and 29 years old in good health and CMV-seronegative. The specimen sequenced was PBMCs. CDR3 sequence (DNA): TGTGCCAGCAGCCACGGACAGAGTGAAGCTTTCTTT. Its translation is CASSHGQSEAFF.